Below are 10 T cell receptor beta chains sequenced from a single sample in a study of blood T cell repertoires in COVID-19. Sequencing was performed with immunoSEQ multiplex PCR; in TCRdb, only in-frame clones are kept and a portion is missing. This table holds approximately 210,000 clones, approximately 85% found once. The sequencing input was peripheral blood. The receptor source for this set is a woman in her sixties or seventies with active or convalescent COVID-19.

Here the CDR3 DNA reads TGTGCCACCAGTGATTTTCACCAGAGGAGATATAGCAATCAGCCCCAGCATTTT. Protein sequence: CATSDFHQRRYSNQPQHF. The chain employs TRBV24-1 and TRBJ1-5; D uncertain. Trimming took off 1 base at V and 0 bases at J, with 15 bases between the two ends. This CDR3 has 18 residues. Germline V gene lookup returns CDR1 KGHDR and CDR2 SFDVKD.

The chain couples TRBV7-9 to TRBJ1-1; 10 bases are shared with TRBD1. This CDR3 has 13 residues. CDR1 is SEHNR and CDR2 is FQNEAQ in the germline V gene (reference sequence). V lost 3 bases and J lost 11; bases outside the gene matches: 6. The CDR3 loop is CASSLSGTGEAFF. The CDR3 DNA reads TGTGCCAGCAGCTTGTCCGGGACAGGGGAGGCTTTCTTT. Full variable domain (missing parts from reference TRBV7-9 and TRBJ1-1): DTGVSQNPRHKITKRGQNVTFRCDPISEHNRLYWYRQTLGQGPEFLTYFQNEAQLEKSRLLSDRFSAERPKGSFSTLEIQRTEQGDSAMYLCASSLSGTGEAFFGQGTRLTVV.

The chain employs TRBV7-9 and TRBJ2-5; D unclear. Trimming shortened V by 2 bases and J by 1 base, and 8 bases separated the two germline ends. The CDR3 length is 14 residues. Germline CDR1 reads SEHNR; CDR2 reads FQNEAQ (reference sequence). The CDR3 DNA is TGTGCCAGCAGCTTATCGCAGGCCCAAGAGACCCAGTACTTC. It specifies CASSLSQAQETQYF. Full variable domain (outside the CDR3, taken from reference TRBV7-9 and TRBJ2-5): DTGVSQNPRHKITKRGQNVTFRCDPISEHNRLYWYRQTLGQGPEFLTYFQNEAQLEKSRLLSDRFSAERPKGSFSTLEIQRTEQGDSAMYLCASSLSQAQETQYFGPGTRLLVL.

This chain uses TRBV5-1 with TRBJ2-2; the match to TRBD1 covers 7 bases. V shed 3 bases and J 1 base; nucleotides not matched to a gene: 6. The CDR3 sequence is 16 residues long. Germline CDR1 SGHRS, CDR2 YFSETQ. Here the CDR3 DNA reads TGCGCCAGCAGCTCCCGACAGGGCTGGAACACCGGGGAGCTGTTTTTT. As protein: CASSSRQGWNTGELFF.

V gene TRBV5-6 combines with J gene TRBJ1-1; D call uncertain. The CDR3 consists of 15 residues. V was clipped by 0 bases and J by 1 base, with 10 bases between them. CDR1 and CDR2 (germline): SGHDT, YYEEEE. CDR3: CASSLDMDSNTEAFF. The CDR3 DNA reads TGTGCCAGCAGCTTGGACATGGACTCGAACACTGAAGCTTTCTTT.

The gene calls are TRBV19 and TRBJ1-1; unclear D gene. This CDR3 comprises 15 residues. The V gene lost 7 bases and the J gene lost 4 bases, with 19 bases spanning the gap. Germline V gene sequence: CDR1 LNHDA, CDR2 SQIVND (reference sequence). The CDR3 coding sequence is TGTGCCAGTACTTCCCGGAGGGCCTCTGCCACTGAAGCTTTCTTT. Translating it yields CASTSRRASATEAFF.

This chain connects TRBV9 to TRBJ2-7, with TRBD2 matching 8 bases. CDR1 is SGDLS and CDR2 is YYNGEE in the germline V gene. The V gene end was trimmed by 3 bases and the J gene end by 7 bases; junction bases not matched to a gene: 15. This CDR3 is built from 16 residues. This chain's CDR3 is CASSETMGLGIGEQYF. The DNA of the CDR3 is TGTGCCAGCAGCGAGACGATGGGACTAGGAATTGGGGAGCAGTACTTC. Looking up the rest from reference TRBV9 and TRBJ2-7 gives the full variable domain: DSGVTQTPKHLITATGQRVTLRCSPRSGDLSVYWYQQSLDQGLQFLIQYYNGEERAKGNILERFSAQQFPDLHSELNLSSLELGDSALYFCASSETMGLGIGEQYFGPGTRLTVT.

The chain joins TRBV6-6 to TRBJ1-2; 8 bases fit TRBD1. CDR3 length: 14 amino acids. Germline trimming cut 6 bases from V and 5 bases from J; bases unmatched to any gene: 8. Germline V CDR1 and CDR2: MNHNY, SVGAGI (reference sequence). The CDR3 nucleotides read TGTGCCAGCAGGACAGGGGAAGGGGTTTATGGCTACACCTTC. Amino acids: CASRTGEGVYGYTF.

This clone was counted between two and nine times. The chain couples TRBV2 to TRBJ2-5; 10 bases fit TRBD1. After removal of 3 bases from V and 4 bases from J, the junction contained 2 bases not matched to a gene. The CDR3 has 14 amino acids. Germline V gives CDR1 SNHLY, CDR2 FYNNEI. The CDR3 DNA is TGTGCCAGCAGTGAGGACAGGGGGGGAGAGACCCAGTACTTC. Its protein product is CASSEDRGGETQYF.

The chain has TRBV28 and TRBJ2-1, with 14 bases identical to TRBD2. Trimming at V came to 4 bases and at J to 10 bases, leaving 15 bases not matched to a gene. Looked up from germline, CDR1 is MDHEN and CDR2 is SYDVKM. CDR3 length equals 18 residues. In nucleotides, the CDR3 is TGTGCCAGCAGTTCCCCCAGAATTGGGACTAGCGGGAGAGAGGAGCAGTTCTTC. Translating gives CASSSPRIGTSGREEQFF. The full variable domain, rest sourced from reference TRBV28 and TRBJ2-1, is DVKVTQSSRYLVKRTGEKVFLECVQDMDHENMFWYRQDPGLGLRLIYFSYDVKMKEKGDIPEGYSVSREKKERFSLILESASTNQTSMYLCASSSPRIGTSGREEQFFGPGTRLTVL.